This entry lists 5 T cell receptor beta chains sequenced from one sample in a study of T cell repertoires in cytomegalovirus infection. TCRdb re-called the reads through MiXCR, storing one row per CDR3 protein. The table has 270,000 or so distinct CDR3 sequences, about a sixth seen once. The sample was CD8+ T cells from PBMCs. These TCRs come from a human donor in good health (CMV status not recorded). Some clones in this sample may be carry-over from other donors' samples.

This chain uses TRBV20-1 with TRBJ1-2; no definite D call. V lost 0 bases to trimming and J lost 2 bases, with 13 bases between them. This CDR3 region has 15 residues. CDR1 is DFQATT and CDR2 is SNEGSKA in the germline V gene (reference sequence). CDR3 DNA: TGCAGTGCTAGAGATCTTAGTGGGTCCAACTATGGCTACACCTTC. Residues: CSARDLSGSNYGYTF.

The CDR3 sequence: CASSQYNSGGGTDTQYF. CDR3 bases: TGCGCCAGCAGCCAGTATAACAGCGGGGGGGGCACAGATACGCAGTATTTT. The chain is built from TRBV4-1 and TRBJ2-3, with 10 bases lining up with TRBD2. CDR3 length equals 17 residues. V shed 3 bases, J shed 1 base, and the junction held 7 bases outside the gene matches. Per germline, CDR1 MGHRA and CDR2 YSYEKL.

The chain employs TRBV5-8 and TRBJ1-6; the D is unclear. With 0 bases removed from V and 7 bases from J, the gap between germline ends came to 11 bases. CDR1 and CDR2 from the germline V gene are SGHTS and YDEGEE. The CDR3 is 15 residues long. Here the CDR3 reads CASSLDAGGNSPLHF. In DNA form, the CDR3 reads TGTGCCAGCAGCTTGGATGCGGGAGGAAATTCACCCCTCCACTTT.

There are a few counts of this clonotype. The rearrangement links TRBV6-8 to TRBJ1-1, with 7 bases aligning to TRBD1. Germline values: CDR1 MNHGY, CDR2 SAAAGT. This CDR3 region has 16 residues. The ends lost 6 bases at V and 1 base at J; junction bases unmatched: 11. The DNA for the CDR3 is TGTGCCAGCAGCCCCGGTGACAGGGCTTGGAACACTGAAGCTTTCTTT. Residues: CASSPGDRAWNTEAFF.

This clonotype was counted ten times or more. J is TRBJ2-1 and V is TRBV4-1; D is possibly TRBD1 or TRBD2 (6 bases each). V was clipped by 1 base and J by 5 bases, with 18 bases between them. Germline CDR1 and CDR2: MGHRA and YSYEKL. The CDR3 spans 17 residues. Here the CDR3 reads CASSQGGGQAGDNEQFF. As DNA, the CDR3 is TGCGCCAGCAGCCAAGGAGGGGGGCAGGCGGGTGACAATGAGCAGTTCTTC.